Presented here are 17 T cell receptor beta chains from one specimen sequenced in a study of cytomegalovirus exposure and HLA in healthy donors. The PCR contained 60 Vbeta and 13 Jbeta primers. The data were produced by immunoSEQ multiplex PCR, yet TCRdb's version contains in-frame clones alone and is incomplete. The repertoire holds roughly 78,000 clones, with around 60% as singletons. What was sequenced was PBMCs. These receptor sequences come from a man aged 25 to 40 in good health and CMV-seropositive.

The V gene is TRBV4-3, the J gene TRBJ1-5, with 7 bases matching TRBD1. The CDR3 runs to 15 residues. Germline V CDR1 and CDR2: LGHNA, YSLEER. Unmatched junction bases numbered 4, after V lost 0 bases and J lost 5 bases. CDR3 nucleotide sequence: TGCGCCAGCAGCCAAGAGGTGCAGGGGGATCAGCCCCAGCATTTT. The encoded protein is CASSQEVQGDQPQHF.

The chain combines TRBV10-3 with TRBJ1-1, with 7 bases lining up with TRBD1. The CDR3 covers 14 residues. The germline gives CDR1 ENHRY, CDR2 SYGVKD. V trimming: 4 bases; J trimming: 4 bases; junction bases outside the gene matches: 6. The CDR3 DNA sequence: TGTGCCATCAGTGCCCTGACAGGGAGCACTGAAGCTTTCTTT. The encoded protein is CAISALTGSTEAFF.

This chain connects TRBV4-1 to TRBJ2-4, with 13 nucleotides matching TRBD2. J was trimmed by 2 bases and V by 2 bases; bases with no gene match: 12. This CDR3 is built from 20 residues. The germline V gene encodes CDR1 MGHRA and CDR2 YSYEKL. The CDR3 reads CASSQHLLAGGHNTKNIQYF. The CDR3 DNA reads TGCGCCAGCAGCCAACATCTACTAGCGGGGGGGCATAACACCAAAAACATTCAGTACTTC.

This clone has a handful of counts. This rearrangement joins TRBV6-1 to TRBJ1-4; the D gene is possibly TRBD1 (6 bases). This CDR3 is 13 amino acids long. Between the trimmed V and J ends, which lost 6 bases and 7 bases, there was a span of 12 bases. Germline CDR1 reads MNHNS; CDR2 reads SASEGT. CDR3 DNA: TGTGCCAGCAGCCGGTCCAGGGGTGAAAAACTGTTTTTT. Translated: CASSRSRGEKLFF.

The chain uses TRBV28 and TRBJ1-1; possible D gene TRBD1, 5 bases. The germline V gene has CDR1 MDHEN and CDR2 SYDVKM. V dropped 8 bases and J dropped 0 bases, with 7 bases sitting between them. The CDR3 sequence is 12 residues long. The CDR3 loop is CASGAMNTEAFF. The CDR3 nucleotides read TGTGCCAGCGGGGCAATGAACACTGAAGCTTTCTTT. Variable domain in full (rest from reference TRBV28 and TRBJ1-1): DVKVTQSSRYLVKRTGEKVFLECVQDMDHENMFWYRQDPGLGLRLIYFSYDVKMKEKGDIPEGYSVSREKKERFSLILESASTNQTSMYLCASGAMNTEAFFGQGTRLTVV.

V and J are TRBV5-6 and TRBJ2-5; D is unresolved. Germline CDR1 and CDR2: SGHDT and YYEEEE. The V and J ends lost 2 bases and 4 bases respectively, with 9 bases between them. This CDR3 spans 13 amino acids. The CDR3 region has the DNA TGTGCCAGCAGCTTAAGGTCAGGAGAGACCCAGTACTTC. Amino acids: CASSLRSGETQYF.

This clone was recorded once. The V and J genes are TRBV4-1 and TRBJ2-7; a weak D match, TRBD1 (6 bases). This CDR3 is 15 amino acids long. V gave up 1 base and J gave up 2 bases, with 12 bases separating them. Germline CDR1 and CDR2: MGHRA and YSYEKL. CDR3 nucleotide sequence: TGCGCCAGCAGCCAAGTGCCGGACAGCACCTACGAGCAGTACTTC. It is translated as CASSQVPDSTYEQYF.

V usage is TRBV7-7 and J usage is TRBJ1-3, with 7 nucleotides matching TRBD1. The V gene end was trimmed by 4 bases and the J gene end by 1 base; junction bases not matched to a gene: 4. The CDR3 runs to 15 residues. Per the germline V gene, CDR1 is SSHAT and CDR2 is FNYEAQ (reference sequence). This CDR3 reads CASSSGDRSGNTIYF. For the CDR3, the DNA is TGTGCCAGCAGCTCTGGGGACAGATCTGGAAACACCATATATTTT. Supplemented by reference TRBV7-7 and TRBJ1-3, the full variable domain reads GAGVSQSPRYKVTKRGQDVTLRCDPISSHATLYWYQQALGQGPEFLTYFNYEAQPDKSGLPSDRFSAERPEGSISTLTIQRTEQRDSAMYRCASSSGDRSGNTIYFGEGSWLTVV.

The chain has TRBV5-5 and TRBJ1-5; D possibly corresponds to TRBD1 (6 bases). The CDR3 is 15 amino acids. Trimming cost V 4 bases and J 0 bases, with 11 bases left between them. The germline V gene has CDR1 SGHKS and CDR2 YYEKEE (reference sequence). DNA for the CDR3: TGTGCCAGCAGCCCCCGGGACAATAGCAATCAGCCCCAGCATTTT. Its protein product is CASSPRDNSNQPQHF.

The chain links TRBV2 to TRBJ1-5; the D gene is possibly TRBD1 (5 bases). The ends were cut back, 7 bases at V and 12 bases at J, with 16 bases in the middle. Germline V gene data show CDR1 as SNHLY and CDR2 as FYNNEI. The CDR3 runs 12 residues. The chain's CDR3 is CASTFGQGFQHF. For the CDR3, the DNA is TGTGCCAGCACGTTTGGGCAGGGATTCCAGCATTTT.

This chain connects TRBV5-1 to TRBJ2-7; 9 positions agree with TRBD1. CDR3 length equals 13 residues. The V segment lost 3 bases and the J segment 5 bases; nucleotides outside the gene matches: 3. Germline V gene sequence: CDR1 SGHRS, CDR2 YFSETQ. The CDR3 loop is CASSWGTGNEQYF. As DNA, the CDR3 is TGCGCCAGCAGCTGGGGGACAGGGAACGAGCAGTACTTC.

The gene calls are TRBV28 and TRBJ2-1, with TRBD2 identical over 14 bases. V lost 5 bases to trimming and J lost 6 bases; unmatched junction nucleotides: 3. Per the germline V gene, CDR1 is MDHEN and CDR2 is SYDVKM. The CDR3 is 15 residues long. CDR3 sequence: CASSAGTSGSNEQFF. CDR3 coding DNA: TGTGCCAGCAGTGCCGGGACTAGCGGGAGCAATGAGCAGTTCTTC.

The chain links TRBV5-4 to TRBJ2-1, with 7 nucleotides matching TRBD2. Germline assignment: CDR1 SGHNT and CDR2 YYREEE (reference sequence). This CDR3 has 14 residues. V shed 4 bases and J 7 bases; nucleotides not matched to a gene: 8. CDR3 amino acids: CASSLAGEGNEQFF. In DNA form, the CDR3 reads TGTGCCAGCAGCCTGGCTGGGGAGGGGAATGAGCAGTTCTTC.

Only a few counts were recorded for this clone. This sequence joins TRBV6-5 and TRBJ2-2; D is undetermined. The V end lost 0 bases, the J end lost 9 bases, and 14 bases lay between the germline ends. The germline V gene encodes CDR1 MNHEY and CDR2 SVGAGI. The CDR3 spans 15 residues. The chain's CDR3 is CASSYSDFGNRELFF. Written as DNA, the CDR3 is TGTGCCAGCAGTTACTCAGACTTCGGTAACCGGGAGCTGTTTTTT.

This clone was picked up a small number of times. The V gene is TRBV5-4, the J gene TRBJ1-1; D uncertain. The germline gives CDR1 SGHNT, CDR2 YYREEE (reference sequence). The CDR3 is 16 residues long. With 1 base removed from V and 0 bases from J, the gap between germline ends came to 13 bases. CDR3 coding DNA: TGTGCCAGCAGCTTGCTGGCCAGAGACATGAACACTGAAGCTTTCTTT. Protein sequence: CASSLLARDMNTEAFF.

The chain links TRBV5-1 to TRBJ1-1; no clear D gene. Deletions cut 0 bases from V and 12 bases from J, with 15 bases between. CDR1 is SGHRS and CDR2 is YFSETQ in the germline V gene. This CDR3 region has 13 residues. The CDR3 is CASSLEEQASPFF. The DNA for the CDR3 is TGCGCCAGCAGCTTGGAAGAGCAGGCGAGTCCTTTCTTT.

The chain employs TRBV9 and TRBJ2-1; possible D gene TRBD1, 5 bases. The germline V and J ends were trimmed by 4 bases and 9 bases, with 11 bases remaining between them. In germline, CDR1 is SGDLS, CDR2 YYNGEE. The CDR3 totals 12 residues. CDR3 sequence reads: CASSFRQGEQFF. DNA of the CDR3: TGTGCCAGCAGCTTCAGGCAGGGTGAGCAGTTCTTC.